The 13 T cell receptor beta chains given below trace back to one sample, sequenced in a study of CD8 T cells in Susac syndrome. The RNA, roughly 0.5 to 1 ug, was put through reverse transcription using random hexamers. From the immunoSEQ multiplex PCR reads, TCRdb called clonotypes with MiXCR, one entry per CDR3 protein. The table shows roughly 160,000 distinct CDR3 sequences, with 90% to 96% occurring only once. The specimen was CD4+ T cells from PBMCs. The receptors come from a human donor with Susac syndrome.

The chain uses TRBV9 and TRBJ1-2; a weak D match, TRBD1 (6 bases). There are 14 residues in the CDR3. CDR1 SGDLS and CDR2 YYNGEE come from the germline V gene. V was clipped by 0 bases and J by 7 bases, with 13 bases between them. CDR3 protein: CASSVAAQGSGYTF. DNA of the CDR3: TGTGCCAGCAGCGTAGCTGCCCAGGGGTCTGGCTACACCTTC.

V and J are TRBV27 and TRBJ1-2; D is unclear. CDR1 is MNHEY, CDR2 SMNVEV, per germline (reference sequence). The CDR3 is made up of 12 amino acids. Trimming stripped 4 bases from V and 4 bases from J, with 7 bases between. CDR3 in amino acids: CASSSTGYGYTF. The CDR3, as DNA: TGTGCCAGCAGTTCCACCGGCTATGGCTACACCTTC.

This chain uses TRBV2 with TRBJ2-4, with TRBD2 as a possible D gene (6 bases). The V gene lost 5 bases and the J gene lost 9 bases, with 26 bases spanning the gap. The CDR3 extends over 17 amino acids. Germline-derived CDR1 and CDR2 are SNHLY and FYNNEI. CDR3 in DNA: TGTGCCAGCAGTTTCTACCCGGGACTTTCAAAGAACAGCATTCAGTACTTC. Protein sequence: CASSFYPGLSKNSIQYF.

The rearrangement joins TRBV4-3 to TRBJ2-2, with 10 bases matching TRBD1. CDR3 size: 18 residues. The germline V gene encodes CDR1 LGHNA and CDR2 YSLEER. V lost 4 bases to trimming and J lost 6 bases; unmatched junction nucleotides: 14. The CDR3 bases are TGCGCCAGCAGCCCCACGGGACAGGGGTTTCCCGGTCCCGGGGAGCTGTTTTTT. It specifies CASSPTGQGFPGPGELFF.

This chain uses TRBV6-1 with TRBJ2-6; 8 bases align to TRBD1. V dropped 1 base and J dropped 2; count of bases not matched to a gene: 1. The CDR3 runs to 16 residues. CDR1 is MNHNS and CDR2 is SASEGT in the germline V gene. Here the CDR3 reads CASSEEDRAGANVLTF. The CDR3 nucleotides are TGTGCCAGCAGTGAAGAGGACAGGGCTGGGGCCAACGTCCTGACTTTC.

This clonotype was detected only once. The chain couples TRBV9 to TRBJ1-5; D remains ambiguous. There are 14 residues in the CDR3. In germline, CDR1 is SGDLS, CDR2 YYNGEE. The germline V and J ends were trimmed by 0 bases and 8 bases, with 12 bases remaining between them. The CDR3 bases are TGTGCCAGCAGCGTAGACGGAGGGAGAGAGCCCCAGCATTTT. The encoded protein is CASSVDGGREPQHF.

The V and J genes are TRBV20-1 and TRBJ2-3; D unresolved. V gave up 3 bases and J gave up 4 bases, with 11 bases separating them. Germline CDR1 and CDR2: DFQATT and SNEGSKA (reference sequence). This CDR3 has 13 amino acids. The CDR3 DNA follows: TGCAGTGCTAGTGGTAGTTTCGCAGATACGCAGTATTTT. Amino acid sequence: CSASGSFADTQYF.

The chain has TRBV5-8 and TRBJ1-1, with D possibly being TRBD1 (6 bases). This CDR3 spans 14 amino acids. The ends were cut back, 5 bases at V and 5 bases at J, with 16 bases in the middle. CDR1 and CDR2 (germline): SGHTS, YDEGEE. CDR3 nucleotide sequence: TGTGCCAGCAGGCCAAACGACAGGAGGACTGAAGCTTTCTTT. This sequence encodes CASRPNDRRTEAFF.

The rearrangement uses TRBV7-2 and TRBJ2-7; 9 bases are shared with TRBD2. J was trimmed by 1 base and V by 5 bases; bases with no gene match: 3. Germline loops: CDR1 SGHTA, CDR2 FQGNSA. This CDR3 has 14 amino acids. CDR3 DNA sequence: TGTGCCAGCAGCCGACTAGCGGCTTCCTACGAGCAGTACTTC. It specifies CASSRLAASYEQYF.

The genes are TRBV6-5 and TRBJ2-6; no reliable D call. CDR3 length equals 18 residues. Germline V gene lookup returns CDR1 MNHEY and CDR2 SVGAGI. Deletions cut 1 base from V and 0 bases from J, with 13 bases between. The CDR3 nucleotides read TGTGCCAGCAGTTACTTTGACATTTCCTCCTCTGGGGCCAACGTCCTGACTTTC. The encoded protein is CASSYFDISSSGANVLTF.

This chain links TRBV3-1 with TRBJ2-4; perhaps TRBD2 as D (5 bases). Trimming took off 8 bases at V and 5 bases at J, with 7 bases between the two ends. In germline, CDR1 is LGHDT, CDR2 YNNKEL (reference sequence). CDR3 length: 11 residues. CDR3 sequence (DNA): TGTGCCAGCGGAGCGGAAAACATTCAGTACTTC. Translated, it gives CASGAENIQYF.

The V gene is TRBV14, the J gene TRBJ2-3; TRBD1 aligns across 8 bases. V lost 4 bases to trimming and J lost 6 bases; unmatched junction nucleotides: 9. The CDR3 runs to 15 residues. CDR1 and CDR2 from the germline V gene are SGHDN and FVKESK. CDR3 sequence: CASSPRTGFGDTQYF. The CDR3 DNA sequence: TGTGCCAGCAGCCCCCGGACAGGGTTTGGCGATACGCAGTATTTT.

V gene TRBV4-1 combines with J gene TRBJ1-5, with D uncertain. V was clipped by 4 bases and J by 6 bases, with 10 bases between them. Germline V gene data show CDR1 as MGHRA and CDR2 as YSYEKL. This CDR3 comprises 13 residues. DNA for the CDR3: TGCGCCAGCAGCCCCAAGATTACTCAGCCCCAGCATTTT. Its translation is CASSPKITQPQHF.